This T cell receptor beta chain was observed in a study of identifying expanded T cells in peripheral blood. Study-wide results and caveats: Differentially abundant clones: 0.95 to 1.5 between replicates, 15 to 17 at roughly 15 days, less than 20 at four.

Unmatched junction bases numbered 10, after V lost 1 base and J lost 6 bases. The CDR3 is 18 residues long. The germline V gene has CDR1 MNHEY and CDR2 SMNVEV (reference sequence). Healthy donors had no documented immune events, such as infections, while sampled. To note about this clone: Its antigen remains unknown.

Sequencing was performed with immunoSEQ multiplex PCR; in TCRdb, only in-frame clones are kept and a portion is missing. The table lists 70,000 to 95,000 clones, around nine tenths of them singletons, with about 7% in the top ten. Material: blood. This chain uses TRBV27 with TRBJ2-2; 11 nucleotides line up with TRBD1. The sequence was obtained from a person between 18 and 75 years old in good health. Here the CDR3 DNA reads TGTGCCAGCAGTTTATGGGCGTTGGACAGGGGGCATTCCGGGGAGCTGTTTTTT. It specifies CASSLWALDRGHSGELFF.